What follows describes a single TCR beta chain. The antigen remains undetermined. This entry is derived from a study of tumor-infiltrating lymphocytes in primary liver carcinoma. Overall study context: These patients were men and women whose ages were 30 to 69 years. Study observations and caveats: Overlap between tumor regions exceeded overlap of tumor with adjacent tissue or blood. Tumor tissue displayed a significantly greater top-250-clone fraction than blood (p = 0.039).

The authors made TCR beta cDNA from 400 to 600 ng total RNA with a constant-region primer. Modified slightly, ARM-PCR produced TCR beta libraries over three nested multiplex PCR rounds. The two initial PCR rounds, about 9 cycles each, used TRBV1-TRBV30 forward and C-beta reverse primers. TCRdb re-analysed the multiplex PCR reads in MiXCR, keeping a single row per CDR3 protein. The sample has tens of thousands of distinct CDR3 sequences; approximately 82% are singletons. Co-extracting RNA and DNA was done with roughly 17-32 mg of unsorted bulk tissue as input. Cases comprised patients with primary liver carcinoma who received surgical resection. Germline CDR1 and CDR2: WNHNN and SYGVQD (reference sequence). CDR3 length: 14 residues.

The V gene is TRBV10-1, the J gene TRBJ2-3, with D hard to call. The J call may be incorrect, as the DNA end agrees better with TRBJ1-5. The source material was tumor-adjacent normal liver tissue. This receptor was identified in a woman in her twenties or thirties with primary liver carcinoma and hepatitis B virus infection. The CDR3 nucleotides are TGCGCCAGCAGTGAATACAGACCCACCGATACGCAGCATTTT. Its translation is CASSEYRPTDTQHF.